The clone carrying this TCR beta chain was recorded once. Antigen specificity is unknown. V lost 3 bases to trimming and J lost 2 bases; unmatched junction nucleotides: 16. CDR3 length: 18 amino acids. This sample is part of a study of PD-L1 blockade in urothelial cancer. Study-level background: Atezolizumab, begun by patients in about 2014, was given at 1,200 mg intravenously every 3 weeks. T cell content in blood samples showed a median of about 140,000.

General observations from the study: Clones that were tumor-associated expanded more in the blood of durable-benefit patients at 3 weeks.

Synthetic spike-ins, TCR analog templates, were added into each PCR. Libraries were prepared by immunoSEQ multiplex PCR; TCRdb keeps only in-frame clonotypes and omits some of them. The sample yields approximately 80,000 clones, roughly 80% seen once. The chain couples TRBV23-1 to TRBJ2-7, with 7 bases fitting TRBD1. TRBV23-1 is an ORF, with its function uncertain. The TCR was taken from a man between 65 and 85 years old with urothelial cancer. The sample here was PBMCs, taken around atezolizumab (anti-PD-L1) treatment. The CDR3 spells CASSHLFPTGLGTYEQYF. As DNA, the CDR3 is TGCGCCAGCAGTCACCTATTTCCGACAGGGCTGGGGACCTACGAGCAGTACTTC.